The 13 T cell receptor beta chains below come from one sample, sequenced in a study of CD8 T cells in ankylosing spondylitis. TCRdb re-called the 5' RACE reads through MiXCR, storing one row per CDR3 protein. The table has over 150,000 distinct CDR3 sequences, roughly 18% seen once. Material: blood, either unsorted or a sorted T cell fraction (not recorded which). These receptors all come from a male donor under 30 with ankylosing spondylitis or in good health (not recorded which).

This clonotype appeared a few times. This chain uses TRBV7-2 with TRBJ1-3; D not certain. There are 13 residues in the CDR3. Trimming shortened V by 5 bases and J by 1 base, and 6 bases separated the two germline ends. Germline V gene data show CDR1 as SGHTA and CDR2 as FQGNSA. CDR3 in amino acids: CASSLPSGNTIYF. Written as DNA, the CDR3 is TGTGCCAGCAGCCTGCCTTCTGGAAACACCATATATTTT.

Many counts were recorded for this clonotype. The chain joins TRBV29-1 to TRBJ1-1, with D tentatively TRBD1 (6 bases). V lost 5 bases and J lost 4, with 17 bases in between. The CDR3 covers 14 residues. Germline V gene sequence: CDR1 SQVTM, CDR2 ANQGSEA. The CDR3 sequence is CSVWGARQGTEAFF. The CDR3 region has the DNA TGCAGCGTTTGGGGGGCCCGGCAGGGCACTGAAGCTTTCTTT.

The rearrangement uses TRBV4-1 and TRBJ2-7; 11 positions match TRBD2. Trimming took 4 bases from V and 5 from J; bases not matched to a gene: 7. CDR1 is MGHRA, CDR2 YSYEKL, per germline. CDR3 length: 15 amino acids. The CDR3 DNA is TGCGCCAGCAGCCCAGCACTAGCGGGAGACCACGAGCAGTACGTC. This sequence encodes CASSPALAGDHEQYV.

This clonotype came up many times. Here the CDR3 reads CASNLGRVNTGELFF. CDR3 in DNA: TGTGCCAGCAATTTGGGCAGGGTAAACACCGGGGAGCTGTTTTTT. This rearrangement joins TRBV12-3 or TRBV12-4 to TRBJ2-2; D is possibly TRBD1 (5 bases). The germline V and J ends were trimmed by 7 bases and 2 bases, with 14 bases remaining between them. The CDR3 has 15 residues.

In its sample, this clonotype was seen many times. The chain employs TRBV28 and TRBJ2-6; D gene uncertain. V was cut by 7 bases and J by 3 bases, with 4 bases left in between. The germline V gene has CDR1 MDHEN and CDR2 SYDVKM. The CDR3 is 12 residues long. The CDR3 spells CASNDGANVLTF. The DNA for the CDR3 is TGTGCCAGCAATGATGGGGCCAACGTCCTGACTTTC.

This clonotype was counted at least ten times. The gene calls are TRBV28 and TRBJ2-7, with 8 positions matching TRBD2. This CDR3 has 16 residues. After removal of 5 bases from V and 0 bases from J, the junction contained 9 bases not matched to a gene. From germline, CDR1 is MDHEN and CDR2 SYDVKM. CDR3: CASSPYTSGASYEQYF. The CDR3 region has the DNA TGTGCCAGCAGTCCCTATACTAGCGGAGCCTCCTACGAGCAGTACTTC.

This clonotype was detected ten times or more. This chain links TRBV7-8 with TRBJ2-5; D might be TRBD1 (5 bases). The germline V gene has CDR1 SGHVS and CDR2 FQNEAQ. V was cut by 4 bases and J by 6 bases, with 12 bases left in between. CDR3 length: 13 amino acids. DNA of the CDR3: TGTGCCAGCAGCTCCCAGGGTCCAAAGACCCAGTACTTC. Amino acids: CASSSQGPKTQYF.

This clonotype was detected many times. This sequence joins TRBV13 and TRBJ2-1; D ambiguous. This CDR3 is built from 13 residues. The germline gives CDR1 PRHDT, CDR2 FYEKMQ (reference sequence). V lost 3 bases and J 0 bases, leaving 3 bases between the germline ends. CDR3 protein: CASSFPSYNEQFF. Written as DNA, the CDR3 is TGTGCCAGCAGCTTCCCCTCCTACAATGAGCAGTTCTTC. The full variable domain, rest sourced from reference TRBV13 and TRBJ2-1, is AAGVIQSPRHLIKEKRETATLKCYPIPRHDTVYWYQQGPGQDPQFLISFYEKMQSDKGSIPDRFSAQQFSDYHSELNMSSLELGDSALYFCASSFPSYNEQFFGPGTRLTVL.

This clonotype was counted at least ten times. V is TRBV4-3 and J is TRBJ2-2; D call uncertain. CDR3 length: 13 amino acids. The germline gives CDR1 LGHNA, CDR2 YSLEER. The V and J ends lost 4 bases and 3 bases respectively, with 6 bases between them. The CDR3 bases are TGCGCCAGCAGCCCAGTCGACACCGGGGAGCTGTTTTTT. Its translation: CASSPVDTGELFF.

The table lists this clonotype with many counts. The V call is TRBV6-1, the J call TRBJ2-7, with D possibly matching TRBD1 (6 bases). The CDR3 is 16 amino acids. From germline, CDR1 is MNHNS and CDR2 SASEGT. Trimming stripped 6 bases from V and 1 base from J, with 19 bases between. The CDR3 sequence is CASSLEGQSISYEQYF. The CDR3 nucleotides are TGTGCCAGCAGCTTGGAAGGACAGTCGATTTCCTACGAGCAGTACTTC.

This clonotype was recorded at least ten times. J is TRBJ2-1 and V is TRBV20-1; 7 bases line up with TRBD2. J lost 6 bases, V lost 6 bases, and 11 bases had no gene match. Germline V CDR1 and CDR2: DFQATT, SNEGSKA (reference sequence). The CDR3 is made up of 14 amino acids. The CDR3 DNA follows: TGCAGTGCCCTCAGACGGGACTACACCAATGAGCAGTTCTTC. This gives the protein CSALRRDYTNEQFF.

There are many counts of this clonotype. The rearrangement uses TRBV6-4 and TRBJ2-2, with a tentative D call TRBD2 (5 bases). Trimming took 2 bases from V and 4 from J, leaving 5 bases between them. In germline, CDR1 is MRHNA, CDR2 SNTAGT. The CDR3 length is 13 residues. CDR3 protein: CASSDGSTGELFF. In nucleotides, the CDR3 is TGTGCCAGCAGTGACGGGAGCACCGGGGAGCTGTTTTTT.

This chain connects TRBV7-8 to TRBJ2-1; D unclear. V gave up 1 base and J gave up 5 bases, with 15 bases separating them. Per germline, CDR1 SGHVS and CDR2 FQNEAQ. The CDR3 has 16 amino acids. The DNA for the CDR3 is TGTGCCAGCAGCTTAGGTCCCCAGTCCCTGGACAATGAGCAGTTCTTC. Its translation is CASSLGPQSLDNEQFF.